The TCR beta chain under discussion was sequenced for a study of shared clonotypes between healthy human individuals. Whole-study results and caveats: Among non-shared clonotypes, generation probabilities were lower than among those shared by all four donors. Blood alone was sampled, and tissue repertoires likely differ. Naive subsets tended to show greater estimated richness than memory subsets.

V lost 4 bases and J lost 7, with 15 bases in between. Germline values: CDR1 SGHRS, CDR2 YFSETQ. CDR3 size: 14 residues. This table comes from immunoSEQ multiplex PCR, and its TCRdb copy is limited to in-frame clones, with some not included. The sample records some 1 million clones, approximately 76% being singletons. This clone was counted at least ten times. Antigen specificity is unknown. The chain couples TRBV5-1 to TRBJ1-3; D not resolved. The sequenced material came from memory CD4+ T cells sorted from blood. Noted subset: CD45RA-negative fraction. The receptor's source is a man younger than 35 in good health. This CDR3 reads CASSLDFGTNTIYF. The CDR3 region has the DNA TGCGCCAGCAGCCTGGACTTTGGAACGAACACCATATATTTT. Filled out from reference TRBV5-1 and TRBJ1-3, the complete variable domain reads KAGVTQTPRYLIKTRGQQVTLSCSPISGHRSVSWYQQTPGQGLQFLFEYFSETQRNKGNFPGRFSGRQFSNSRSEMNVSTLELGDSALYLCASSLDFGTNTIYFGEGSWLTVV.